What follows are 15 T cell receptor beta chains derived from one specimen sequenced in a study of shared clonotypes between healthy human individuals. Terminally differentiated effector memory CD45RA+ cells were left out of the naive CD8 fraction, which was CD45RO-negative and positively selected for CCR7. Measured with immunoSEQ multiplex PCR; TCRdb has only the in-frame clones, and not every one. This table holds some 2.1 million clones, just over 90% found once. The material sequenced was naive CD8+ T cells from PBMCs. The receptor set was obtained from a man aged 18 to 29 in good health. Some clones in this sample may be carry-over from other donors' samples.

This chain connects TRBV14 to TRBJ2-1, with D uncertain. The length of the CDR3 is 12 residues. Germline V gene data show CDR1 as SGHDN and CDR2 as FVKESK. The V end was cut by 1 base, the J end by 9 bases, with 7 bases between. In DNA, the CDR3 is TGTGCCAGCAGCCAAGTTTATGGTGAGCAGTTCTTC. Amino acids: CASSQVYGEQFF.

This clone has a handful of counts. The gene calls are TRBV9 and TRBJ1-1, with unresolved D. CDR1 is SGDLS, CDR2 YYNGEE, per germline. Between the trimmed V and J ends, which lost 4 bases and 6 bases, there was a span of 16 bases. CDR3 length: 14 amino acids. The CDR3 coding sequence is TGTGCCAGCAGCCCTTCACGGGCTGGCGCTGAAGCTTTCTTT. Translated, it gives CASSPSRAGAEAFF.

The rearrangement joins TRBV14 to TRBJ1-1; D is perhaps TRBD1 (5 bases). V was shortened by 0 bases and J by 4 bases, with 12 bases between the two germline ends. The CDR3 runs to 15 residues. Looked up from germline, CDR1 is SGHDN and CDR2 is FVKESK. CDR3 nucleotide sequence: TGTGCCAGCAGCCAAGACGCGTGGGGGAGCACTGAAGCTTTCTTT. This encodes CASSQDAWGSTEAFF.

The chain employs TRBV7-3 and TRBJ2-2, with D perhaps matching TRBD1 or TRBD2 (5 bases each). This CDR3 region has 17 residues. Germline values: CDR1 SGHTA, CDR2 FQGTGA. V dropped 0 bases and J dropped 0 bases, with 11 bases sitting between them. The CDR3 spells CASSLTLRGANTGELFF. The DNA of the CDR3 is TGTGCCAGCAGCTTAACATTGCGAGGGGCGAACACCGGGGAGCTGTTTTTT.

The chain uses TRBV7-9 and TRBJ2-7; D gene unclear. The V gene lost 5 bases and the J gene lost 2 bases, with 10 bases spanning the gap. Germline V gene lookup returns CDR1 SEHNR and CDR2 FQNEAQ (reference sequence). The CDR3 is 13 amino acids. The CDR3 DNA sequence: TGTGCCAGCAGCCCAACCCCGGCCTACGAGCAGTACTTC. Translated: CASSPTPAYEQYF.

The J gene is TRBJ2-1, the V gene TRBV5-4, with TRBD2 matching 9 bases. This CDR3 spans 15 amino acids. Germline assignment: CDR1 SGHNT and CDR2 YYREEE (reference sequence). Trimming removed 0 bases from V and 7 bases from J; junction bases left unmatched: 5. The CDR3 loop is CASSLGSGSRNEQFF. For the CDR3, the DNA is TGTGCCAGCAGCTTGGGTAGCGGGAGTCGGAATGAGCAGTTCTTC.

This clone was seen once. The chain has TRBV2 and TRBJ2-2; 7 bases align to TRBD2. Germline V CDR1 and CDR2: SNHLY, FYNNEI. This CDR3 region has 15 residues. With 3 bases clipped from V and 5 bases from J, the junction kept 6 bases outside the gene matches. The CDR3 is CASSDSASGTGELFF. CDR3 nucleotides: TGTGCCAGCAGTGATAGTGCTAGCGGTACCGGGGAGCTGTTTTTT.

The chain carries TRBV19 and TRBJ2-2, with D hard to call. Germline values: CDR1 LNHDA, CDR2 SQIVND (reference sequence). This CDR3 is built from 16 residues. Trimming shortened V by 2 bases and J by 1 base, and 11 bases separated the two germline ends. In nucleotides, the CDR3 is TGTGCCAGTAGTATAATGGCGGTGGGGAACACCGGGGAGCTGTTTTTT. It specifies CASSIMAVGNTGELFF. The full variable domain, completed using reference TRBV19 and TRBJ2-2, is DGGITQSPKYLFRKEGQNVTLSCEQNLNHDAMYWYRQDPGQGLRLIYYSQIVNDFQKGDIAEGYSVSREKKESFPLTVTSAQKNPTAFYLCASSIMAVGNTGELFFGEGSRLTVL.

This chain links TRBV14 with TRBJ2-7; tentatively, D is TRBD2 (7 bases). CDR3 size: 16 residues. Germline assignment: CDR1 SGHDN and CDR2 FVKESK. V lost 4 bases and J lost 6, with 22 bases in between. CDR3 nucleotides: TGTGCCAGCAGCCCCGGGGGCTGGCGGGAGCTCATCGAGCAGTACTTC. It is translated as CASSPGGWRELIEQYF.

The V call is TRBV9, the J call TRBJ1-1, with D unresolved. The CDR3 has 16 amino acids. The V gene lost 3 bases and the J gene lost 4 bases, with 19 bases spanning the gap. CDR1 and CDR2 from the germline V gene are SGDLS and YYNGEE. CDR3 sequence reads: CASSALALGWGTEAFF. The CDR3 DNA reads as TGTGCCAGCAGCGCCCTAGCTCTGGGGTGGGGCACTGAAGCTTTCTTT.

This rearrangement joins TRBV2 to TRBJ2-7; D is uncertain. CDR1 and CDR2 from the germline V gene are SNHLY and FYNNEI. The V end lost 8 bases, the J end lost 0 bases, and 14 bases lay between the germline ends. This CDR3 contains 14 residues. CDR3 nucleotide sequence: TGTGCCAGCTCCAGCCTACCGAGCTCCTACGAGCAGTACTTC. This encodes CASSSLPSSYEQYF.

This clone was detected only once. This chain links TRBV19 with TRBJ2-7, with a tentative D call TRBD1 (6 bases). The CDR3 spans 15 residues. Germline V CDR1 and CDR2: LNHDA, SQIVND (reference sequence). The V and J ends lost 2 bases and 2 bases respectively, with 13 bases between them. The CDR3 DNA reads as TGTGCCAGTAGTATATGGGCAGGGGCCACCTACGAGCAGTACTTC. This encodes CASSIWAGATYEQYF.

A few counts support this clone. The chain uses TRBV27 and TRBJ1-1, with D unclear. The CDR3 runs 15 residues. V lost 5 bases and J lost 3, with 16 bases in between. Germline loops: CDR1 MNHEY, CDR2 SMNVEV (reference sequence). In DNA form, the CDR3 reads TGTGCCAGCAGTCTCGACACCCCTGCCTACACTGAAGCTTTCTTT. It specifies CASSLDTPAYTEAFF.

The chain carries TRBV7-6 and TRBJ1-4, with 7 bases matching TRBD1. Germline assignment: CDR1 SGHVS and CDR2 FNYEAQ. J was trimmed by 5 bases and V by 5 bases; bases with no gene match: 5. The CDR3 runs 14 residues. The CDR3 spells CASSNRGLNEKLFF. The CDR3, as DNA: TGTGCCAGCAGCAACAGGGGACTAAATGAAAAACTGTTTTTT.

The CDR3 region is CASSRIAGGVGETQYF. In DNA, the CDR3 is TGTGCCAGCAGCAGGATAGCGGGAGGGGTTGGGGAGACCCAGTACTTC. The chain employs TRBV28 and TRBJ2-5, with 11 bases fitting TRBD2. Germline loops: CDR1 MDHEN, CDR2 SYDVKM. This CDR3 contains 16 residues. After removal of 6 bases from V and 5 bases from J, the junction contained 11 bases not matched to a gene.